The source of this T cell receptor beta chain is a study of shared clonotypes between healthy human individuals. Using immunoSEQ multiplex PCR, the repertoire was profiled, and TCRdb retains in-frame clones only, with some absent. The sample records about 1.1 million clones, around 82% being singletons. CDR1 and CDR2 (germline): MDHEN, SYDVKM. This CDR3 region has 12 residues. Trimming left V 4 bases short and J 8 bases short, with 11 bases between. General study points: On the whole, naive subsets had larger estimated richness than memory subsets had.

Regarding this clone: Its antigen is not known.

V is TRBV28 and J is TRBJ1-2; possible D gene TRBD1, 6 bases. The sample was memory CD4+ T cells from PBMCs. Subset of the sample: CD45RA-negative fraction. The TCR originated in a young man in good health. Some clones in this sample may be carry-over from other donors' samples. CDR3 amino acids: CASSSGVEGYTF. CDR3 DNA: TGTGCCAGCAGTTCAGGGGTAGAGGGCTACACCTTC.